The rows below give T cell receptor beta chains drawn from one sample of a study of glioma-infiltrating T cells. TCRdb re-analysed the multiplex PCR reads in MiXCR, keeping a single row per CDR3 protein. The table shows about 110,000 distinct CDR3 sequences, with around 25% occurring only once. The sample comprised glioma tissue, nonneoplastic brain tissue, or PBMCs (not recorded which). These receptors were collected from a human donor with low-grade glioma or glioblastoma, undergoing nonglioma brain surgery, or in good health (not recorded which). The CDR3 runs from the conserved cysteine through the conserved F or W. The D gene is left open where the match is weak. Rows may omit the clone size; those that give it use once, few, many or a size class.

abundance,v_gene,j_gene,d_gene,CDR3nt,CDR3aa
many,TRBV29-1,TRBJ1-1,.,TGCAGCGTTGAAGGGGGGGGCGCAAGGGCTTTCTTT,CSVEGGGARAFF
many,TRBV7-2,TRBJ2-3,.,TGTGCCAGCAGCTTACTTAGGCGTGATACGCAGTATTTT,CASSLLRRDTQYF
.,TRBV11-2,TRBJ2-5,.,TGTGCCAGCAGCACAAGCGGCCTAGGGACCCAGTACTTC,CASSTSGLGTQYF
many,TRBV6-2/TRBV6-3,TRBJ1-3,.,TGTGCCAGTGGCGGGAGGCTGTCTGGAAACACCATATATTTT,CASGGRLSGNTIYF
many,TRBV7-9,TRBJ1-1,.,TGTGCCAGCAGCCGAGCCTGGGACACTGAAGCTTTCTTT,CASSRAWDTEAFF
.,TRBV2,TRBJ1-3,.,TGTGCCAGCAGTGAAACGATCCTCTCTGGAAACACCATATATTTT,CASSETILSGNTIYF
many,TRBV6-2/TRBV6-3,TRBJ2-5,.,TGTGCCAGCAGCCGTCAAATTGGGATTGAAACCCAGTACTTC,CASSRQIGIETQYF
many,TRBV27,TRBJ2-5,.,TGTGCCAGCAGTTCCCCCGGTAGGAGCCAAGAGACCCAGTACTTC,CASSSPGRSQETQYF
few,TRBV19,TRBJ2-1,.,TGTGCCAGTAGTATTGGGTGGGGGAATGAGCAGTTCTTC,CASSIGWGNEQFF
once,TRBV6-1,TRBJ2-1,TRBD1,TGTTCCAGTGCAGGGGGCCCGTTTATCTACAATGAGCAGTTCTTC,CSSAGGPFIYNEQFF
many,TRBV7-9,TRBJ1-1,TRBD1,TGTGCCAGCAGCTCACAGGGGGCCCTTGCGTTACCGAACACTGAAGCTTTCTTT,CASSSQGALALPNTEAFF
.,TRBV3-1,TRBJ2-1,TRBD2,TGTGCCAGCAGCCAAGGACTAGCGGGGGGAAACAATGAGCAGTTCTTC,CASSQGLAGGNNEQFF
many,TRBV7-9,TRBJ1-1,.,TGTGCCAGCAGCTTCAAGACGAACACTGAAGCTTTCTTT,CASSFKTNTEAFF
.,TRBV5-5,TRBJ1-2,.,TGTGCCAGCAGCTTGTACGGACAGATAGCTAACTATGGCTACACCTTC,CASSLYGQIANYGYTF
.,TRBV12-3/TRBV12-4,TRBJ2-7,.,TGTGCCAGCAGTTTAATGTCCGGGACTCAGCCCTACGAGCAGTACTTC,CASSLMSGTQPYEQYF
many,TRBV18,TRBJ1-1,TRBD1,TGTGCCAGCTCACCGGGACAGGGGGCTTCGAACACTGAAGCTTTCTTT,CASSPGQGASNTEAFF
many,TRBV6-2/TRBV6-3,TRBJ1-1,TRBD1,TGTGCCAGCAGGACTGTTACGAGGTCAGGGGGCGCGAGCACTGAAGCTTTCTTT,CASRTVTRSGGASTEAFF
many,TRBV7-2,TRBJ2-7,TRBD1,TGTGCCAGCAGCGCCCGACAGGGGGGCACCTACGAGCAGTACTTC,CASSARQGGTYEQYF
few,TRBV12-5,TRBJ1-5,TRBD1,TGTGCTAGTGGTTTCGCTTCCGGGACAGAGCATCAGCCCCAGCATTTT,CASGFASGTEHQPQHF
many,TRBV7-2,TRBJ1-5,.,TGTGCCAGCAGTTCAATGGGCCAAGCCCAGCATTTT,CASSSMGQAQHF
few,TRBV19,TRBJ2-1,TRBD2,TGTGCCAGTAGTCCGATAGCGGGGGGAAGGAATGAGCAGTTCTTC,CASSPIAGGRNEQFF
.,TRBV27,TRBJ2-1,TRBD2,TGTGCCAGCAGTTCCCCGGGACTAGAGGGGACGGAAGGCGAGCAGTTCTTC,CASSSPGLEGTEGEQFF
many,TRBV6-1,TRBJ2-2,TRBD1,TGTGCCAGCAGATGGGACAGCCCGAACACCGGGGAGCTGTTTTTT,CASRWDSPNTGELFF
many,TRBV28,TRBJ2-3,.,TGTGCCAGCAGTTTAATGGTCCGTTTAGACTTCACAGATACGCAGTATTTT,CASSLMVRLDFTDTQYF
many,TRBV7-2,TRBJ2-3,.,TGTGCCAGCAGCGTAGTAGTCACAGATACGCAGTATTTT,CASSVVVTDTQYF
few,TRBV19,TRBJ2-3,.,TGTGCCAGTAGTAAGGGCCGCCAGGGGGGAAGGGGCACAGATACGCAGTATTTT,CASSKGRQGGRGTDTQYF
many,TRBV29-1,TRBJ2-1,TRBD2,TGCAGCGTTGGTAGCGGGAGCTCCTACAATGAGCAGTTCTTC,CSVGSGSSYNEQFF
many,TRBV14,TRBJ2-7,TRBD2,TGTGCCAGCAGCCTCGGACTAGCACCTACCTACGAGCAGTACTTC,CASSLGLAPTYEQYF
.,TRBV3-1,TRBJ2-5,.,TGTGCCAGCAGCCATCCTAGGGGGGTTCAAGAGACCCAGTACTTC,CASSHPRGVQETQYF
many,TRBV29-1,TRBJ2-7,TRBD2,TGCAGCGTCCGAAGGGACAGGGGCTTACTAGCGGGAGGCTCCCTCACGGCCGAGCAGTACTTC,CSVRRDRGLLAGGSLTAEQYF